This T cell receptor beta chain was sequenced during a study of blood T cell repertoires in COVID-19. About the study: COVID-19 samples collected from the United States, Italy and Spain covered acute and convalescent phases. The analysed material was cDNA or gDNA that came from T cells, B-cell-depleted T cells, or PBMCs.

The CDR3 has 14 residues. J was trimmed by 7 bases and V by 8 bases; bases with no gene match: 13. Looked up from germline, CDR1 is MNHEY and CDR2 is SVGAGI. Participants, about 18 to 95 years old, spanned around 25 US areas. Cohort assignment relied on participant-reported clinical history. Data came from immunoSEQ multiplex PCR; TCRdb stores just in-frame clones and leaves some out. The data hold some 210,000 clones, with more than 70% observed a single time. The chain recombines TRBV6-5 with TRBJ2-5, with 7 bases matching TRBD1. The clonotype comes from a young man with acute COVID-19. Sequencing was performed on PBMCs or T cells enriched from blood (not recorded which). The CDR3 spells CASDWGTGVGTQYF. The DNA of the CDR3 is TGTGCCAGCGATTGGGGTACAGGGGTCGGGACCCAGTACTTC.